This T cell receptor (beta chain) was recorded in a study of shared clonotypes between healthy human individuals. Study outcomes and limitations: Only blood was sampled, and tissue TCR repertoires likely differ from blood ones.

The CDR3 is made up of 19 amino acids. Trimming cost V 1 base and J 4 bases, with 24 bases left between them. The germline V gene encodes CDR1 SGHNT and CDR2 YYREEE (reference sequence). This clone was recorded only once. The antigen is undetermined. TCRdb's table, derived via immunoSEQ multiplex PCR, lists solely in-frame clones and lacks some. There are some 690,000 clones in the sample; about 92% occur only once, and 34% lies in the top ten. J is TRBJ2-1 and V is TRBV5-4, with D tentatively TRBD2 (6 bases). The clonotype originates from a man aged 18 to 35 in good health. Some clones in this sample may be carry-over from other donors' samples. The sequenced sample was memory CD8+ T cells from PBMCs. Specified subset: CD45RO+ cells pooled with CCR7-negative TemRA cells. The CDR3 reads CASSLPSLAGGIGYNEQFF. For the CDR3, the DNA is TGTGCCAGCAGCTTGCCGTCTCTTGCTGGCGGGATCGGGTACAATGAGCAGTTCTTC.